This T cell receptor (beta chain) was sequenced for a study of CD8+ T cells in alopecia areata. cDNA serving as the sequencing template came from extracted, reverse transcribed RNA. TCRdb's table, derived via immunoSEQ multiplex PCR, lists solely in-frame clones and lacks some. The sample holds approximately 150,000 clones, 40% to 55% seen once. Alopecia areata patients provided lesional scalp punch biopsies and peripheral blood. This CDR3 contains 13 residues. Germline CDR1 is GTSNPN and CDR2 is SVGIG (reference sequence). The germline V and J ends were trimmed by 0 bases and 5 bases, with 10 bases remaining between them.

The specimen comprised CD4+ T cells sorted from blood, sampled at week 0. The chain has TRBV30 and TRBJ2-5, with D uncertain. The receptor was isolated from a human donor with alopecia areata. The CDR3 DNA is TGTGCCTGGAGTGTAAAACTCGGCGAGACCCAGTACTTC. The encoded protein is CAWSVKLGETQYF.